The 13 T cell receptor beta chains reported below all come from one sample, sequenced in a study of cytomegalovirus exposure and HLA in healthy donors. A multiplex PCR was run with 60 Vbeta primers and 13 Jbeta primers. Repertoires were generated with immunoSEQ multiplex PCR, while TCRdb's copy carries only in-frame clones and drops some. This table has some 140,000 clones, approximately 74% appearing once. The specimen was PBMCs. The receptors originated from a young man in good health and CMV-seronegative.

This clone was counted a few times. This sequence joins TRBV6-5 and TRBJ1-2; D perhaps matches TRBD1 (5 bases). The germline V gene encodes CDR1 MNHEY and CDR2 SVGAGI. The CDR3 is 13 amino acids. V lost 6 bases to trimming and J lost 1 base, with 9 bases between them. The CDR3, as DNA: TGTGCCAGCAGGCTGGGACTTAACTATGGCTACACCTTC. Its protein product is CASRLGLNYGYTF.

The V and J genes are TRBV5-4 and TRBJ2-7; a possible D gene is TRBD2 (6 bases). The V and J ends lost 3 bases and 2 bases respectively, with 12 bases between them. The CDR3 extends over 14 amino acids. Germline loops: CDR1 SGHNT, CDR2 YYREEE (reference sequence). The CDR3 nucleotides read TGTGCCAGCAGCTCCCCGGGGGTCCCCTACGAGCAGTACTTC. Its translation: CASSSPGVPYEQYF.

This clone has only one observation. The DNA of the CDR3 is TGTGCCAGCAGCGACAGGGGGCATCAGCCCCAGCATTTT. Its protein is CASSDRGHQPQHF. The rearrangement links TRBV6-5 to TRBJ1-5, with 10 nucleotides matching TRBD1. The CDR3 sequence is 13 residues long. V shed 6 bases and J 5 bases; nucleotides not matched to a gene: 1. CDR1 is MNHEY and CDR2 is SVGAGI in the germline V gene.

This chain links TRBV5-1 with TRBJ1-3, with 9 bases aligning to TRBD1. From germline, CDR1 is SGHRS and CDR2 YFSETQ. The J segment lost 4 bases and the V segment lost 4 bases, leaving 3 bases of the junction unmatched. The CDR3 spans 14 residues. CDR3 nucleotide sequence: TGCGCCAGCAGCCTACAGGGGGCCGGAAACACCATATATTTT. Its protein is CASSLQGAGNTIYF. Variable domain in full (rest from reference TRBV5-1 and TRBJ1-3): KAGVTQTPRYLIKTRGQQVTLSCSPISGHRSVSWYQQTPGQGLQFLFEYFSETQRNKGNFPGRFSGRQFSNSRSEMNVSTLELGDSALYLCASSLQGAGNTIYFGEGSWLTVV.

The chain has TRBV9 and TRBJ2-5, with TRBD2 matching over 15 bases. With V trimmed by 3 bases and J by 2 bases, 2 bases remained unmatched. Germline CDR1 reads SGDLS; CDR2 reads YYNGEE. The CDR3 runs 16 residues. CDR3 bases: TGTGCCAGCAGCGGGACTAGCGGGGGGGCTCAAGAGACCCAGTACTTC. This encodes CASSGTSGGAQETQYF. Full variable domain (remainder filled in from reference TRBV9 and TRBJ2-5): DSGVTQTPKHLITATGQRVTLRCSPRSGDLSVYWYQQSLDQGLQFLIQYYNGEERAKGNILERFSAQQFPDLHSELNLSSLELGDSALYFCASSGTSGGAQETQYFGPGTRLLVL.

The J gene is TRBJ1-1, the V gene TRBV29-1; 8 nucleotides agree with TRBD1. Germline loops: CDR1 SQVTM, CDR2 ANQGSEA. Trimming cost V 7 bases and J 3 bases; bases outside gene matches: 13. The CDR3 sequence is 15 residues long. CDR3 bases: TGCAGCGCTTCAGGGGGCTATAAGGGGGACACTGAAGCTTTCTTT. Protein product: CSASGGYKGDTEAFF.

The chain links TRBV10-3 to TRBJ1-4; no reliable D call. Trimming shortened V by 3 bases and J by 4 bases, and 9 bases separated the two germline ends. The CDR3 extends over 14 amino acids. CDR1 ENHRY and CDR2 SYGVKD come from the germline V gene. The CDR3 DNA follows: TGTGCCATCAGTGATTTCGGACTTAATGAAAAACTGTTTTTT. Its translation is CAISDFGLNEKLFF.

The chain is built from TRBV5-1 and TRBJ1-2; the D is unclear. Germline assignment: CDR1 SGHRS and CDR2 YFSETQ. Trimming removed 4 bases from V and 4 bases from J, with 14 bases in between. The CDR3 is 14 residues long. The CDR3: CASSLSWESYGYTF. The CDR3 nucleotides read TGCGCCAGCAGCCTCTCCTGGGAGAGCTATGGCTACACCTTC.

The chain couples TRBV4-2 to TRBJ1-2; D is ambiguous. The CDR3 is made up of 12 amino acids. Trimming shortened V by 3 bases and J by 6 bases, and 8 bases separated the two germline ends. Germline V gene sequence: CDR1 LGHNA, CDR2 YNFKEQ. CDR3 sequence: CASSQTGDGYTF. The CDR3 DNA is TGTGCCAGCAGCCAGACGGGAGATGGCTACACCTTC.

This sequence joins TRBV6-1 and TRBJ1-6; a weak D match, TRBD1 (6 bases). The V gene lost 2 bases and the J gene lost 7 bases, with 12 bases spanning the gap. Germline loops: CDR1 MNHNS, CDR2 SASEGT. CDR3 length: 15 residues. The CDR3 DNA reads TGTGCCAGCAGTGAAATGACAGGCGGAAATTCACCCCTCCACTTT. Its protein is CASSEMTGGNSPLHF.

V is TRBV23-1 and J is TRBJ1-1; 8 bases agree with TRBD1. TRBV23-1 is classed as an ORF, of uncertain function. The CDR3 is 17 residues long. J was trimmed by 7 bases and V by 0 bases; bases with no gene match: 13. Written as DNA, the CDR3 is TGCGCCAGCAGTCAATCGGCCAGGGGGCTTTTTTGTGGTGAAGCTTTCTTT. It codes for CASSQSARGLFCGEAFF.

This clone is a singleton in its sample. The chain couples TRBV5-8 to TRBJ2-1; a weak D match, TRBD1 (5 bases). V was trimmed by 4 bases and J by 5 bases, leaving 10 bases between them. Germline values: CDR1 SGHTS, CDR2 YDEGEE. This CDR3 has 13 residues. In DNA form, the CDR3 reads TGTGCCAGCAGCCCAGGACATAACAATGAGCAGTTCTTC. Its protein is CASSPGHNNEQFF.

The chain uses TRBV7-3 and TRBJ2-5; 7 positions match TRBD1. Trimming took 1 base from V and 0 from J; bases not matched to a gene: 5. Germline V CDR1 and CDR2: SGHTA, FQGTGA. The CDR3 has 16 amino acids. CDR3 loop: CASSLNGRGNQETQYF. The CDR3 DNA sequence: TGTGCCAGCAGCTTAAATGGCAGGGGGAACCAAGAGACCCAGTACTTC.